Listed here is a single T cell receptor beta chain. CDR1 is MGHRA, CDR2 YSYEKL, per germline. V lost 1 base, J lost 3 bases, and 9 bases lay in between. The CDR3 sequence is 14 residues long. Random hexamers were used to reverse transcribe roughly 0.45 to 1 ug of RNA. The amplification used immunoSEQ multiplex PCR on TCR beta CDR3; it spanned 54 Vbeta and 13 Jbeta. TCRdb re-analysed the immunoSEQ multiplex PCR reads in MiXCR, keeping a single row per CDR3 protein. The data hold about 130,000 distinct CDR3 sequences, with approximately 89% observed a single time. The data were taken from a study of CD8 T cells in Susac syndrome. Negative magnetic isolation gave CD8+ and CD4+ cells; FACS enriched CD8+ TEMRA.

The receptor's source is a human donor with multiple sclerosis. The V and J genes are TRBV4-1 and TRBJ1-2; TRBD1 might be the D (5 bases). Sequenced: CD8+ T cells from PBMCs. Here the CDR3 reads CASSQAQAYYGYTF. The DNA for the CDR3 is TGCGCCAGCAGCCAAGCACAGGCCTACTATGGCTACACCTTC.